Below are 24 T cell receptor beta chains sequenced from a single sample in a study of identifying expanded T cells in peripheral blood. The table came from immunoSEQ multiplex PCR; TCRdb's copy has only in-frame clones and leaves some out. This sample carries about 100,000 clones, around nine tenths of them seen once, and the ten largest clones take approximately 17%. The sequenced material came from blood. Every receptor here comes from a person between 18 and 75 years old in good health.

The chain uses TRBV13 and TRBJ2-3; TRBD2 matches at 16 bases. Unmatched junction bases numbered 8, after V lost 0 bases and J lost 2 bases. There are 20 residues in the CDR3. Germline V CDR1 and CDR2: PRHDT, FYEKMQ (reference sequence). CDR3 sequence: CASSLGVGTSGGADTDTQYF. CDR3 in DNA: TGTGCCAGCAGCTTAGGGGTGGGGACTAGCGGGGGGGCCGACACAGATACGCAGTATTTT.

The chain recombines TRBV19 with TRBJ2-2, with a weak D call TRBD2 (6 bases). CDR1 and CDR2 from the germline V gene are LNHDA and SQIVND (reference sequence). The CDR3 runs 14 residues. Trimming cost V 9 bases and J 0 bases, with 11 bases left between them. This chain's CDR3 is CASCLATNTGELFF. The CDR3 DNA reads TGTGCCAGCTGCCTAGCGACGAACACCGGGGAGCTGTTTTTT. Combining the CDR3 with reference TRBV19 and TRBJ2-2 gives the whole variable domain DGGITQSPKYLFRKEGQNVTLSCEQNLNHDAMYWYRQDPGQGLRLIYYSQIVNDFQKGDIAEGYSVSREKKESFPLTVTSAQKNPTAFYLCASCLATNTGELFFGEGSRLTVL.

The CDR3 loop reads CATAGTSRETQYF. The CDR3 nucleotides read TGTGCCACCGCCGGGACTAGCCGGGAGACCCAGTACTTC. The chain recombines TRBV6-6 with TRBJ2-5; TRBD2 agrees at 9 bases. This CDR3 region has 13 residues. From germline, CDR1 is MNHNY and CDR2 SVGAGI (reference sequence). The J segment lost 5 bases and the V segment lost 10 bases, leaving 8 bases of the junction unmatched.

J is TRBJ2-5 and V is TRBV28, with 8 positions matching TRBD2. Per the germline V gene, CDR1 is MDHEN and CDR2 is SYDVKM. This CDR3 has 14 residues. V lost 6 bases and J lost 5; bases outside the gene matches: 8. The CDR3 nucleotides are TGTGCCAGCAGCCTCCGGGAGGGAGCGGAGACCCAGTACTTC. Amino acids: CASSLREGAETQYF.

This rearrangement joins TRBV5-1 to TRBJ2-7, with D hard to call. The CDR3 contains 14 residues. Trimming shortened V by 1 base and J by 7 bases, and 15 bases separated the two germline ends. Germline loops: CDR1 SGHRS, CDR2 YFSETQ. The CDR3 loop reads CASSLRQAAGEQYF. The CDR3 nucleotides are TGCGCCAGCAGCTTGCGGCAGGCAGCCGGGGAGCAGTACTTC.

The CDR3 is CASSPRTVLSGNTIYF. The CDR3 DNA follows: TGTGCCAGCAGCCCCCGAACAGTGCTCTCTGGAAACACCATATATTTT. The chain has TRBV5-6 and TRBJ1-3; D is uncertain. CDR1 SGHDT and CDR2 YYEEEE come from the germline V gene. The CDR3 runs to 16 residues. Trimming left V 4 bases short and J 0 bases short, with 14 bases between. Full variable domain (remainder filled in from reference TRBV5-6 and TRBJ1-3): DAGVTQSPTHLIKTRGQQVTLRCSPKSGHDTVSWYQQALGQGPQFIFQYYEEEERQRGNFPDRFSGHQFPNYSSELNVNALLLGDSALYLCASSPRTVLSGNTIYFGEGSWLTVV.

This CDR3 reads CASCKEGGTEAFF. The DNA of the CDR3 is TGTGCCAGCTGTAAGGAGGGGGGCACTGAAGCTTTCTTT. V usage is TRBV2 and J usage is TRBJ1-1; possibly TRBD1 for D (6 bases). In germline, CDR1 is SNHLY, CDR2 FYNNEI. CDR3 length: 13 residues. The V gene lost 8 bases and the J gene lost 4 bases, with 14 bases spanning the gap.

The count of this clone is one. The J gene is TRBJ1-2, the V gene TRBV7-2; tentative D call: TRBD1 (5 bases). The CDR3 spans 13 residues. Trimming took 4 bases from V and 6 from J, leaving 12 bases between them. Germline V gene sequence: CDR1 SGHTA, CDR2 FQGNSA. The CDR3 DNA is TGTGCCAGCAGCTCCGACAGAAGAAATGGCTACACCTTC. Its protein product is CASSSDRRNGYTF.

This clone has a handful of counts. The gene calls are TRBV28 and TRBJ1-2; possible D gene TRBD1, 6 bases. Deletions cut 5 bases from V and 4 bases from J, with 11 bases between. Germline V gene sequence: CDR1 MDHEN, CDR2 SYDVKM. The CDR3 spans 13 residues. CDR3 protein: CASSLQGPYGYTF. The CDR3 DNA sequence: TGTGCCAGCAGTCTACAGGGCCCCTATGGCTACACCTTC.

The genes are TRBV6-6 and TRBJ1-2; D is ambiguous. V was trimmed by 8 bases and J by 4 bases, leaving 11 bases between them. The CDR3 consists of 12 residues. In germline, CDR1 is MNHNY, CDR2 SVGAGI (reference sequence). Here the CDR3 reads CASSSPAYGYTF. CDR3 sequence (DNA): TGTGCCAGCTCGTCGCCGGCCTATGGCTACACCTTC.

CDR3 coding DNA: TGTGCCACCAGCAGCGGGGGGCGAGAAAAACTGTTTTTT. It codes for CATSSGGREKLFF. The V gene is TRBV15, the J gene TRBJ1-4, with D tentatively TRBD1 (6 bases). CDR3 size: 13 residues. Per germline, CDR1 LNHNV and CDR2 YYDKDF (reference sequence). The ends were cut back, 3 bases at V and 8 bases at J, with 10 bases in the middle.

The chain links TRBV7-2 to TRBJ2-7, with 7 bases fitting TRBD1. CDR1 and CDR2 from the germline V gene are SGHTA and FQGNSA. This CDR3 spans 15 amino acids. Trimming removed 1 base from V and 5 bases from J; junction bases left unmatched: 8. Here the CDR3 DNA reads TGTGCCAGCAGCTTAGTTTACAGGGGCATGGACGAGCAGTACTTC. It specifies CASSLVYRGMDEQYF.

This clone was seen only a few times. This same CDR3 is encoded by further DNA sequences in the sample. The J gene is TRBJ2-1, the V gene TRBV11-3; 7 bases agree with TRBD2. Trimming took 0 bases from V and 0 from J; bases not matched to a gene: 8. The CDR3 sequence is 18 residues long. Per germline, CDR1 SGHNT and CDR2 YENEEA. The CDR3 here is CASSLDQGGSSSYNEQFF. The DNA of the CDR3 is TGTGCCAGCAGCTTAGATCAGGGAGGGTCCAGCTCCTACAATGAGCAGTTCTTC.

This chain uses TRBV4-1 with TRBJ2-5; 8 positions match TRBD2. After removal of 5 bases from V and 4 bases from J, the junction contained 15 bases not matched to a gene. The germline V gene encodes CDR1 MGHRA and CDR2 YSYEKL. This CDR3 comprises 17 residues. The CDR3 sequence: CASSAYGLARSRETQYF. CDR3 sequence (DNA): TGCGCCAGCAGCGCATACGGACTAGCTCGTTCCCGAGAGACCCAGTACTTC.

The J gene is TRBJ1-4, the V gene TRBV10-3; D not certain. Germline V gene data show CDR1 as ENHRY and CDR2 as SYGVKD. The CDR3 covers 14 residues. Trimming took 4 bases from V and 8 from J, leaving 14 bases between them. The CDR3 reads CAISAESGGEKLFF. Here the CDR3 DNA reads TGTGCCATCAGTGCTGAGTCGGGTGGCGAAAAACTGTTTTTT.

This clone was recorded once. The chain uses TRBV7-6 and TRBJ2-7; D gene ambiguous. The CDR3 has 13 residues. Trimming removed 0 bases from V and 3 bases from J, with 6 bases in between. Germline-derived CDR1 and CDR2 are SGHVS and FNYEAQ. CDR3 sequence (DNA): TGTGCCAGCAGCTTAGCAGGCAGCTACGAGCAGTACTTC. Protein product: CASSLAGSYEQYF.

The V gene is TRBV4-1, the J gene TRBJ1-3, with D uncertain. The CDR3 totals 14 residues. CDR1 is MGHRA, CDR2 YSYEKL, per germline. Trimming cost V 3 bases and J 3 bases, with 9 bases left between them. Here the CDR3 reads CASSHEDRGNTIYF. CDR3 nucleotide sequence: TGCGCCAGCAGCCACGAGGATCGTGGAAACACCATATATTTT.

The chain carries TRBV10-3 and TRBJ1-6, with D perhaps matching TRBD1 (5 bases). There are 14 residues in the CDR3. The V gene's germline CDR1 is ENHRY and CDR2 SYGVKD. The V and J ends lost 0 bases and 10 bases respectively, with 10 bases between them. The CDR3 sequence: CAISESHRLSPLHF. As DNA, the CDR3 is TGTGCCATCAGTGAGTCCCACAGGCTATCACCCCTCCACTTT.

The rearrangement joins TRBV5-4 to TRBJ1-1; D unresolved. The length of the CDR3 is 15 residues. V lost 4 bases, J lost 1 base, and 14 bases lay in between. Germline values: CDR1 SGHNT, CDR2 YYREEE (reference sequence). The CDR3 is CASSRTDHGNTEAFF. In DNA form, the CDR3 reads TGTGCCAGCAGCCGGACGGACCATGGGAACACTGAAGCTTTCTTT.

The chain employs TRBV5-4 and TRBJ2-7, with 9 bases matching TRBD2. This CDR3 contains 16 residues. Per the germline V gene, CDR1 is SGHNT and CDR2 is YYREEE (reference sequence). The ends lost 2 bases at V and 3 bases at J; junction bases unmatched: 9. The CDR3 sequence: CASSFPGSGGRYEQYF. CDR3 nucleotide sequence: TGTGCCAGCAGCTTTCCGGGAAGCGGGGGGCGCTACGAGCAGTACTTC.

This clone was found once. The chain's CDR3 is CASSEYNGQGGYTF. The CDR3 DNA reads as TGTGCCAGCAGTGAATACAATGGACAGGGGGGCTACACCTTC. The V gene is TRBV6-1, the J gene TRBJ1-2; 9 nucleotides line up with TRBD1. The CDR3 is 14 residues long. The V gene end was trimmed by 2 bases and the J gene end by 8 bases; junction bases not matched to a gene: 6. CDR1 is MNHNS and CDR2 is SASEGT in the germline V gene.

The chain couples TRBV28 to TRBJ1-2; D is undetermined. Trimming pared 4 bases from V and 7 bases from J, leaving 10 bases between. This CDR3 has 12 residues. The germline V gene has CDR1 MDHEN and CDR2 SYDVKM. CDR3: CASSSRGGGYTF. The CDR3 nucleotides read TGTGCCAGCAGTTCCCGAGGCGGTGGCTACACCTTC.

The chain couples TRBV5-1 to TRBJ1-1; D is unresolved. Trimming removed 1 base at V and 0 bases at J, with 7 bases between. The CDR3 has 14 residues. The V gene's germline CDR1 is SGHRS and CDR2 YFSETQ. Here the CDR3 reads CASSLSLLNTEAFF. CDR3 nucleotides: TGCGCCAGCAGCTTGTCCTTATTGAACACTGAAGCTTTCTTT. Using reference TRBV5-1 and TRBJ1-1 for the parts outside the CDR3, the full variable domain is KAGVTQTPRYLIKTRGQQVTLSCSPISGHRSVSWYQQTPGQGLQFLFEYFSETQRNKGNFPGRFSGRQFSNSRSEMNVSTLELGDSALYLCASSLSLLNTEAFFGQGTRLTVV.

This clone was counted a few times. The V gene is TRBV9, the J gene TRBJ2-5; the match to TRBD2 covers 13 bases. The germline V gene has CDR1 SGDLS and CDR2 YYNGEE. V shed 0 bases and J 5 bases; nucleotides not matched to a gene: 7. The CDR3 has 17 amino acids. The DNA of the CDR3 is TGTGCCAGCAGCGTAGAGGCGGGACTAGCGGGGTTGGAGACCCAGTACTTC. It translates to CASSVEAGLAGLETQYF.